This TCR beta chain stems from a study of blood T cell repertoires in COVID-19. Study-level information: Spain, Italy and the United States supplied samples that represented acute and convalescent COVID-19.

The germline V gene has CDR1 KGHSH and CDR2 LQKENI. The CDR3 totals 16 residues. V lost 0 bases, J lost 5 bases, and 6 bases stayed unmatched. TCRdb's table, derived via immunoSEQ multiplex PCR, lists solely in-frame clones and lacks some. The table records about 71,000 clones, more than 75% of them present only once. The rearrangement uses TRBV18 and TRBJ2-7; 11 nucleotides line up with TRBD1. Sequencing used peripheral blood. The receptor was derived from a woman aged 80 or over with acute or convalescent COVID-19. As DNA, the CDR3 is TGTGCCAGCTCACCACCTGGCGGGACAGGGGGAAACGAGCAGTACTTC. This encodes CASSPPGGTGGNEQYF.